Listed below are T cell receptor beta chains from one sample, sequenced in a study of T cells in Graves' hyperthyroidism and ophthalmopathy. TCRdb recomputed calls from the multiplex PCR reads with MiXCR, one row per CDR3 protein. The data contain around 700,000 distinct CDR3 sequences, under 45% of them singletons. Sequencing was carried out using blood. The receptor source for this set is a woman between 40 and 50 years old with Graves' hyperthyroidism. The CDR3 runs from the conserved cysteine through the conserved F or W. The D gene is left open where the match is weak. Expanded clones are given a class, and other clones once, few, many or no size at all.

clone_size d_call j_call v_call cdr3_nt cdr3_aa
many TRBD1 TRBJ1-2 TRBV25-1 TGTGCCAGCAGTGACCCAGACAGGGGCGCAAATGGCTACACCTTC CASSDPDRGANGYTF
NA NA TRBJ2-3 TRBV5-1 TGCGCCAGCAGCTTTGAGTACGCAGATACGCAGTATTTT CASSFEYADTQYF
NA TRBD2 TRBJ2-7 TRBV5-1 TGCGCCAGCAGCCCATCCACTAGCGGGAGGCCCTCCTACGAGCAGTACTTC CASSPSTSGRPSYEQYF
few TRBD1 TRBJ1-2 TRBV4-3 TGCGCCAGCAGCCAAGAAGGGACAGAGTATGGCTACACCTTC CASSQEGTEYGYTF
many NA TRBJ1-3 TRBV7-3 TGTGCCAGCAGCCCCCCGGGCCGCGGAAACACCATATATTTT CASSPPGRGNTIYF
NA NA TRBJ2-2 TRBV27 TGTGCCAGCAGTTCCTCCCAGCCGCGGGAGCTGTTTTTT CASSSSQPRELFF
NA NA TRBJ1-2 TRBV29-1 TGCAGCACATTTGTCGGTCTTAACTATGGCTACACCTTC CSTFVGLNYGYTF
NA NA TRBJ1-3 TRBV4-2 TGTGCCAGCAGCGAAAACAGGGCTCGAAACTCTGGAAACACCATATATTTT CASSENRARNSGNTIYF
few NA TRBJ1-1 TRBV6-5 TGTGCCAGCAGTTTGGACTTAAAAATCACTGAAGCTTTCTTT CASSLDLKITEAFF
few TRBD2 TRBJ2-7 TRBV4-3 TGCGCCAGCAGCCAAAATATGATCGGACTAGACTACGAGCAGTACTTC CASSQNMIGLDYEQYF
few NA TRBJ2-7 TRBV28 TGTGCCACTGAGGGTAAAGAGCAGTACTTC CATEGKEQYF
many TRBD2 TRBJ2-5 TRBV6-5 TGTGCCAGCTCACTAGCGCACGGAGAGACCCAGTACTTC CASSLAHGETQYF
NA NA TRBJ1-4 TRBV19 TGTGCCAGTAGACACCGCTCAACTAATGAAAAACTGTTTTTT CASRHRSTNEKLFF
NA TRBD2 TRBJ2-7 TRBV12-3/TRBV12-4 TGTGCCAGCAGTTTAACTCCTAGCGGGCTGTCCTACGAGCAGTACTTC CASSLTPSGLSYEQYF
few NA TRBJ1-5 TRBV4-3 TGCGCCAGCAGCCAAGGGGTCTTGGGTTATAGCAATCAGCCCCAGCATTTT CASSQGVLGYSNQPQHF
NA TRBD1 TRBJ1-1 TRBV7-9 TGTGCCAGCAGCCACCGGGACAGGGGTTTCGGCACTGAAGCTTTCTTT CASSHRDRGFGTEAFF
many NA TRBJ1-6 TRBV4-3 TGCGCCAGCAGCCAAGGTCCGGACAGCCCTTCACCCCTCCACTTT CASSQGPDSPSPLHF
many NA TRBJ1-1 TRBV19 TGTGCCAGTAGTGGGCAGGTGACAGTGAACACTGAAGCTTTCTTT CASSGQVTVNTEAFF
NA NA TRBJ2-7 TRBV7-2 TGTGCCAGCTCACCCCCCAACTCCTACGAGCAGTACTTC CASSPPNSYEQYF
NA NA TRBJ1-1 TRBV10-3 TGTGCCATCAGTCCACCACCGTCGAACACTGAAGCTTTCTTT CAISPPPSNTEAFF
many NA TRBJ2-7 TRBV10-1 TGCGCCAGCAGTCTAGGAAAACCCTACGAGCAGTACTTC CASSLGKPYEQYF
NA TRBD1 TRBJ2-5 TRBV24-1 TGTGCCACCAGTGAAGCCGGGACAGGGGTTCAAGAGACCCAGTACTTC CATSEAGTGVQETQYF
NA TRBD1 TRBJ1-2 TRBV12-3/TRBV12-4 TGTGCCAGCAGTCCTTTGGACAGGGGAACTAACTATGGCTACACCTTC CASSPLDRGTNYGYTF
many TRBD1 TRBJ1-6 TRBV10-3 TGTGCCATCAGTGAGCCGACAGGGGTTACCTCCTCACCCCTCCACTTT CAISEPTGVTSSPLHF
NA NA TRBJ1-2 TRBV20-1 TGCAGTGCTAGCACCCTGGTTCTGACTAACTATGGCTACACCTTC CSASTLVLTNYGYTF
few NA TRBJ1-5 TRBV9 TGTGCCAGCAGCGCTGGGACTCCGGGGCAGCCCCAGCATTTT CASSAGTPGQPQHF
NA NA TRBJ1-4 TRBV10-3 TGTGCCACGGGCAGGTTAATAAGGGAAAAACTGTTTTTT CATGRLIREKLFF